This TCR beta chain was identified during a study of control samples from healthy donors and cancer patients. TCRdb keeps only in-frame clones here, not all; method: immunoSEQ multiplex PCR. The table includes 78,000 or so clones, 70% to 90% detected once. V dropped 3 bases and J dropped 2 bases, with 12 bases sitting between them. The CDR3 is made up of 15 amino acids. Germline V gives CDR1 SGDLS, CDR2 YYNGEE. In its sample, this clone was seen a few times. This clonotype was sampled from a woman between 45 and 60 years old in good health. The chain joins TRBV9 to TRBJ1-3; D uncertain. What was sequenced was blood. CDR3 sequence (DNA): TGTGCCAGCAGCGCCCTGGTTGCGACTGGAAACACCATATATTTT. Amino acid sequence: CASSALVATGNTIYF.